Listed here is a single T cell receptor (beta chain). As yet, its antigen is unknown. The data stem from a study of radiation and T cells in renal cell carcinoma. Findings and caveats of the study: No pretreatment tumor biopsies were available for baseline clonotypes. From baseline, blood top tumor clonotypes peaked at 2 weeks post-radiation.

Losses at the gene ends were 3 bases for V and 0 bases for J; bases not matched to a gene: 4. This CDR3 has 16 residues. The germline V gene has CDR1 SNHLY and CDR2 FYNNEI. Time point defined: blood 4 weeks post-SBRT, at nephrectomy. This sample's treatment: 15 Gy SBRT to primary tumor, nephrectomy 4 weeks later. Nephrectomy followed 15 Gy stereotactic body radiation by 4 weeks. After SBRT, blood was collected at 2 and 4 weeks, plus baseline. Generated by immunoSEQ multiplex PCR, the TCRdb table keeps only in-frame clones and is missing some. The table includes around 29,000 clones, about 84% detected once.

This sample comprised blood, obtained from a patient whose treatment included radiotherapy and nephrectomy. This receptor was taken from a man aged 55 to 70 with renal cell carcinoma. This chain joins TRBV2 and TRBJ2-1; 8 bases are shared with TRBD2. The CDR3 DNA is TGTGCCAGCAGTGACCGACTAGCGACCTCCTACAATGAGCAGTTCTTC. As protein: CASSDRLATSYNEQFF.